The clone carrying this TCR beta chain was found once. Patients were all untreated before their thyroid surgery. This specimen comes from a study of metastatic and nonmetastatic thyroid tumors. After removal of 6 bases from V and 3 bases from J, the junction contained 6 bases not matched to a gene. CDR3 length equals 15 residues. Per the germline V gene, CDR1 is MNHNS and CDR2 is SASEGT. TCRdb re-clonotyped the PCR reads via MiXCR. In the table there are around 45,000 clones, about 3.3% of which are singletons. The TCR sequence derives from a female donor with papillary thyroid cancer or a benign thyroid nodule (not recorded which). Some clones in this sample may be carry-over from other donors' samples. The genes are TRBV6-1 and TRBJ1-1; 11 nucleotides line up with TRBD1. Input material: blood. The CDR3 DNA reads TGTGCCAGCAGCCAACGGACAGGGGGCGACACTGAAGCTTTCTTT. This sequence encodes CASSQRTGGDTEAFF.